A selection of T cell receptor beta chains follows, all from one sample in a study of blood T cells in healthy people across ages. TCRdb re-called the 5' RACE reads with MiXCR, one entry per CDR3 protein. Of some 730,000 distinct CDR3 sequences listed, 22% are singletons. Sequenced input: blood. Receptors originate from a man between 65 and 79 years old in good health. Both conserved end residues are part of each CDR3. A D gene is named only where the DNA matches it firmly. The size field is filled for only some rows; it gives once, few, many or a size class.

V gene: TRBV19; J gene: TRBJ1-1; D gene: TRBD1; clone size: .; CDR3 protein: CASKGSGQINTEAFF; CDR3 DNA: TGTGCCAGTAAGGGATCGGGACAGATCAACACTGAAGCTTTCTTT
V gene: TRBV6-5; J gene: TRBJ1-1; D gene: .; clone size: few; CDR3 protein: CASRRTGNTEAFF; CDR3 DNA: TGTGCCAGCAGACGCACTGGGAACACTGAAGCTTTCTTT
V gene: TRBV7-3; J gene: TRBJ2-1; D gene: .; clone size: few; CDR3 protein: CASSLTSRSGQFF; CDR3 DNA: TGTGCCAGCAGCTTAACTAGTCGGTCTGGGCAGTTCTTC
V gene: TRBV3-1; J gene: TRBJ2-5; D gene: .; clone size: many; CDR3 protein: CASSPEITYQETQYF; CDR3 DNA: TGTGCCAGCAGCCCCGAGATCACGTACCAAGAGACCCAGTACTTC
V gene: TRBV24-1; J gene: TRBJ2-3; D gene: .; clone size: .; CDR3 protein: CATSDPKTPSDTQYF; CDR3 DNA: TGTGCCACCAGTGACCCCAAGACACCTTCAGATACGCAGTATTTT
V gene: TRBV11-2; J gene: TRBJ1-1; D gene: .; clone size: .; CDR3 protein: CASTMRRTDVTEAFF; CDR3 DNA: TGTGCCAGCACCATGAGGAGGACAGACGTCACTGAAGCTTTCTTT
V gene: TRBV29-1; J gene: TRBJ2-1; D gene: TRBD2; clone size: few; CDR3 protein: CSVIRTSGRDEQFF; CDR3 DNA: TGCAGCGTCATTCGGACTAGCGGGAGAGATGAGCAGTTCTTC
V gene: TRBV6-2/TRBV6-3; J gene: TRBJ1-5; D gene: .; clone size: .; CDR3 protein: CASTLTLGSNQPQHF; CDR3 DNA: TGTGCCAGCACCCTTACTTTGGGAAGCAATCAGCCCCAGCATTTT
V gene: TRBV12-3/TRBV12-4; J gene: TRBJ1-1; D gene: TRBD1; clone size: few; CDR3 protein: CASSPGTGDEKAFF; CDR3 DNA: TGTGCCAGCAGCCCCGGGACAGGTGACGAAAAAGCTTTCTTT
V gene: TRBV12-3/TRBV12-4; J gene: TRBJ2-2; D gene: TRBD2; clone size: .; CDR3 protein: CATQAGGPGGELFF; CDR3 DNA: TGTGCCACCCAAGCGGGAGGGCCCGGCGGGGAGCTGTTTTTT
V gene: TRBV12-3/TRBV12-4; J gene: TRBJ1-4; D gene: .; clone size: few; CDR3 protein: CASSFAAPGEKLFF; CDR3 DNA: TGTGCCAGCAGTTTTGCGGCTCCGGGTGAAAAACTGTTTTTT
V gene: TRBV10-3; J gene: TRBJ2-3; D gene: .; clone size: .; CDR3 protein: CAISGGPDTQYF; CDR3 DNA: TGTGCCATCAGTGGGGGGCCAGATACGCAGTATTTT
V gene: TRBV20-1; J gene: TRBJ2-7; D gene: TRBD1; clone size: .; CDR3 protein: CSATGTGTTYEQYF; CDR3 DNA: TGCAGTGCCACCGGGACAGGGACAACATACGAGCAGTACTTC
V gene: TRBV28; J gene: TRBJ2-3; D gene: TRBD2; clone size: .; CDR3 protein: CASRAGGLGTDTQYF; CDR3 DNA: TGTGCCAGCCGGGCGGGGGGGTTAGGCACAGATACGCAGTATTTT
V gene: TRBV6-6; J gene: TRBJ1-4; D gene: .; clone size: few; CDR3 protein: CASSYRDNEKLFF; CDR3 DNA: TGTGCCAGCAGTTACAGGGATAATGAAAAACTGTTTTTT
V gene: TRBV5-1; J gene: TRBJ2-1; D gene: .; clone size: many; CDR3 protein: CASSARDTYNEQFF; CDR3 DNA: TGCGCCAGCAGCGCCCGGGACACCTACAATGAGCAGTTCTTC
V gene: TRBV10-3; J gene: TRBJ1-2; D gene: .; clone size: few; CDR3 protein: CAISAVPGTDYGYTF; CDR3 DNA: TGTGCCATCAGTGCCGTACCCGGGACCGACTATGGCTACACCTTC
V gene: TRBV9; J gene: TRBJ2-1; D gene: .; clone size: many; CDR3 protein: CASSARLSSYNEQFF; CDR3 DNA: TGTGCCAGCAGCGCTCGCCTGAGCTCCTACAATGAGCAGTTCTTC
V gene: TRBV12-3/TRBV12-4; J gene: TRBJ2-1; D gene: TRBD2; clone size: few; CDR3 protein: CASSLKTSGKLNNEQFF; CDR3 DNA: TGTGCCAGCAGTTTAAAGACTAGCGGGAAGCTCAACAATGAGCAGTTCTTC
V gene: TRBV5-1; J gene: TRBJ2-3; D gene: TRBD2; clone size: .; CDR3 protein: CASSFIAGSTDTQYF; CDR3 DNA: TGCGCCAGCAGCTTTATAGCGGGGAGCACAGATACGCAGTATTTT
V gene: TRBV6-5; J gene: TRBJ2-7; D gene: TRBD1; clone size: .; CDR3 protein: CASKTGTGEFEQYF; CDR3 DNA: TGTGCCAGCAAAACCGGGACAGGGGAGTTCGAGCAGTACTTC
V gene: TRBV6-1; J gene: TRBJ2-3; D gene: TRBD2; clone size: once; CDR3 protein: CASIRLAGWDTQYF; CDR3 DNA: TGTGCCAGCATTAGACTAGCGGGGTGGGATACGCAGTATTTT
V gene: TRBV5-1; J gene: TRBJ2-7; D gene: .; clone size: .; CDR3 protein: CASSLVGQNYEQYF; CDR3 DNA: TGCGCCAGCAGCTTGGTTGGACAGAACTACGAGCAGTACTTC
V gene: TRBV28; J gene: TRBJ1-4; D gene: .; clone size: few; CDR3 protein: CASSLLPSTNEKLFF; CDR3 DNA: TGTGCCAGCAGTTTATTGCCGTCAACTAATGAAAAACTGTTTTTT
V gene: TRBV7-2; J gene: TRBJ1-6; D gene: .; clone size: .; CDR3 protein: CASSIGRTLSPLHF; CDR3 DNA: TGTGCCAGCAGCATCGGTCGGACCCTTTCACCCCTCCACTTT
V gene: TRBV5-1; J gene: TRBJ2-7; D gene: .; clone size: .; CDR3 protein: CASSFGTSHLYEQYF; CDR3 DNA: TGCGCCAGCAGCTTCGGGACAAGCCACCTTTACGAGCAGTACTTC
V gene: TRBV7-2; J gene: TRBJ2-2; D gene: TRBD2; clone size: many; CDR3 protein: CASSPGTRLTGELFF; CDR3 DNA: TGTGCCAGCAGCCCCGGGACTAGGCTCACCGGGGAGCTGTTTTTT
V gene: TRBV5-1; J gene: TRBJ1-1; D gene: .; clone size: .; CDR3 protein: CASSLILGLNTEAFF; CDR3 DNA: TGCGCCAGCAGCTTGATTCTGGGGCTGAACACTGAAGCTTTCTTT
V gene: TRBV28; J gene: TRBJ2-5; D gene: .; clone size: .; CDR3 protein: CASSFSGTALAETQYF; CDR3 DNA: TGTGCCAGCAGTTTTAGCGGGACAGCGTTAGCCGAGACCCAGTACTTC